This note documents a single T cell receptor (beta chain) sequence. Antigen specificity is unknown. The gene names here belong to mouse. The read halts 1 residue ahead of the CDR3 end, with the missing end drawn from the germline J gene. Time point in this sample: mouse harvest day 7 after allogeneic transplant. Each mouse received 10^7 T-cell-depleted marrow cells plus 10^6 splenic CD5+ T cells by tail vein. The data belong to a study of tissue T cells after allogeneic stem cell transplantation. Whole-study results and caveats: Sampling depth was limited, and the cohort was small and clinically varied.

Sequencing used immunoSEQ multiplex PCR; TCRdb keeps in-frame clones, though not all of them. The repertoire holds about 7,800 clones, with approximately 46% as singletons. CDR1 is SGHDT and CDR2 is FRDEAV in the germline V gene. The V end lost 1 base, the J end lost 0 bases, and 8 bases lay between the germline ends. This CDR3 has 14 amino acids. This sequence originates from a female BALB/c mouse given C57BL/6 T cells with graft-versus-host disease after an allogeneic hematopoietic cell transplant. Source material: gut tissue. The V gene is TRBV14, the J gene TRBJ2-7; possibly TRBD1 or TRBD2 for D (6 bases each). The CDR3 spells CASSFRGRSYEQYF. Partial CDR3 DNA: TGTGCCAGCAGTTTCCGGGGGCGCTCCTATGAACAGTAC.